A single sample gave rise to the 27 T cell receptor beta chains below, sequenced in a study of blood T cell repertoires in COVID-19. Data came from immunoSEQ multiplex PCR; TCRdb stores just in-frame clones and leaves some out. The table records a few hundred thousand clones, more than 75% of them present only once. What was sequenced was PBMCs or T cells enriched from blood (not recorded which). These receptors were obtained from a man aged 40-49 years who had recovered from COVID-19.

V gene TRBV4-2 combines with J gene TRBJ1-2, with D possibly TRBD1 on 5 matching bases. Looked up from germline, CDR1 is LGHNA and CDR2 is YNFKEQ. The CDR3 is 16 residues long. V was shortened by 7 bases and J by 1 base, with 19 bases between the two germline ends. The CDR3 loop is CASTPPGGGGNYGYTF. For the CDR3, the DNA is TGTGCCAGCACCCCTCCCGGGGGGGGAGGTAACTATGGCTACACCTTC.

The rearrangement uses TRBV9 and TRBJ1-1; D may be TRBD1 (5 bases). CDR1 SGDLS and CDR2 YYNGEE come from the germline V gene. V was trimmed by 4 bases and J by 2 bases, leaving 15 bases between them. The CDR3 covers 15 residues. CDR3 in amino acids: CASSPLPDSNTEAFF. In nucleotides, the CDR3 is TGTGCCAGCAGCCCCCTGCCAGACAGTAACACTGAAGCTTTCTTT. Full variable domain (rest looked up from reference TRBV9 and TRBJ1-1): DSGVTQTPKHLITATGQRVTLRCSPRSGDLSVYWYQQSLDQGLQFLIQYYNGEERAKGNILERFSAQQFPDLHSELNLSSLELGDSALYFCASSPLPDSNTEAFFGQGTRLTVV.

This clone was seen just once. The chain recombines TRBV28 with TRBJ2-3; the D gene is possibly TRBD2 (7 bases). Trimming removed 6 bases at V and 2 bases at J, with 18 bases between. CDR3 length equals 16 residues. Looked up from germline, CDR1 is MDHEN and CDR2 is SYDVKM. The CDR3 bases are TGTGCCAGCAGAACACCTAGAGGGGGGGTCACAGATACGCAGTATTTT. Protein product: CASRTPRGGVTDTQYF.

The rearrangement links TRBV21-1 to TRBJ2-2; the D call TRBD1 from the table was never checked on the DNA. TRBV21-1 is a listed pseudogene. CDR3 length: 12 residues. CDR3 bases: TGTGCCAGTAACAGAAACACCGGGGAGCTGTTTTTT. The encoded protein is CASNRNTGELFF.

The chain has TRBV25-1 and TRBJ2-1; 8 nucleotides align to TRBD1. The V segment lost 4 bases and the J segment 3 bases; nucleotides outside the gene matches: 2. The germline gives CDR1 MGHDK, CDR2 SYGVNS. This CDR3 is 14 amino acids long. CDR3 amino acids: CASSVGTGYNEQFF. The CDR3 DNA sequence: TGTGCCAGCAGTGTAGGGACAGGCTACAATGAGCAGTTCTTC.

The chain carries TRBV9 and TRBJ2-2; 8 bases are a match to TRBD2. Germline V gene sequence: CDR1 SGDLS, CDR2 YYNGEE. V shed 5 bases, J shed 8 bases, and the junction held 14 bases outside the gene matches. This CDR3 has 16 residues. In nucleotides, the CDR3 is TGTGCCAGCAGTCGGGGGATAGCGGGGAGCGGAGGGGAGCTGTTTTTT. It specifies CASSRGIAGSGGELFF. The variable domain in full, completed from reference TRBV9 and TRBJ2-2, reads DSGVTQTPKHLITATGQRVTLRCSPRSGDLSVYWYQQSLDQGLQFLIQYYNGEERAKGNILERFSAQQFPDLHSELNLSSLELGDSALYFCASSRGIAGSGGELFFGEGSRLTVL.

This sequence joins TRBV7-2 and TRBJ1-2; D not resolved. V was shortened by 5 bases and J by 8 bases, with 18 bases between the two germline ends. Germline values: CDR1 SGHTA, CDR2 FQGNSA. There are 14 residues in the CDR3. The DNA of the CDR3 is TGTGCCAGCAGCATTATCTCTTGGACGGGGGGCTACACCTTC. This sequence encodes CASSIISWTGGYTF.

CDR3 DNA sequence: TGCGCCAGCAGCTTCAGGGGCGCGGCTAATGAAAAACTGTTTTTT. It is translated as CASSFRGAANEKLFF. The chain employs TRBV5-1 and TRBJ1-4; TRBD1 might be the D (6 bases). The V gene lost 2 bases and the J gene lost 3 bases, with 11 bases spanning the gap. CDR3 length equals 15 residues. Germline CDR1 reads SGHRS; CDR2 reads YFSETQ.

This clone is a singleton in its sample. V and J are TRBV12-5 and TRBJ1-6; D may be TRBD1 (6 bases). This CDR3 region has 14 residues. V was trimmed by 6 bases and J by 5 bases, leaving 11 bases between them. Germline CDR1 reads LGHNT; CDR2 reads FRNRAP. DNA for the CDR3: TGTGCTAGTGGGATCGGACAGAATAATTCACCCCTCCACTTT. It codes for CASGIGQNNSPLHF.

The gene calls are TRBV7-2 and TRBJ1-2; TRBD1 matches 8 bases. The trim removed 5 bases at V and 4 bases at J, leaving 6 bases unmatched. CDR1 and CDR2 from the germline V gene are SGHTA and FQGNSA. This CDR3 comprises 14 residues. CDR3 sequence (DNA): TGTGCCAGCAGCGTTCACAGGGGGGCCTATGGCTACACCTTC. This sequence encodes CASSVHRGAYGYTF. The full variable domain, in which reference TRBV7-2 and TRBJ1-2 provide the parts outside the CDR3, is GAGVSQSPSNKVTEKGKDVELRCDPISGHTALYWYRQSLGQGLEFLIYFQGNSAPDKSGLPSDRFSAERTGGSVSTLTIQRTQQEDSAVYLCASSVHRGAYGYTFGSGTRLTVV.

This chain joins TRBV11-3 and TRBJ2-3; D remains ambiguous. The CDR3 spans 12 residues. The germline V gene encodes CDR1 SGHNT and CDR2 YENEEA. The V and J ends lost 5 bases and 1 base respectively, with 4 bases between them. The CDR3: CASSPGTDTQYF. Here the CDR3 DNA reads TGTGCCAGCAGCCCCGGCACAGATACGCAGTATTTT.

The rearrangement joins TRBV20-1 to TRBJ1-6; D gene uncertain. V was trimmed by 3 bases and J by 2 bases, leaving 8 bases between them. The CDR3 sequence is 14 residues long. In germline, CDR1 is DFQATT, CDR2 SNEGSKA (reference sequence). CDR3 region: CSASVQPYNSPLHF. As DNA, the CDR3 is TGCAGTGCTAGTGTACAACCCTATAATTCACCCCTCCACTTT.

The V and J genes are TRBV5-4 and TRBJ2-4; TRBD1 is a possible D gene (5 bases). The CDR3 runs to 13 residues. V gave up 0 bases and J gave up 9 bases, with 10 bases separating them. Germline CDR1 is SGHNT and CDR2 is YYREEE (reference sequence). The CDR3, as DNA: TGTGCCAGCAGCTTGGGGGGCGATAGCATTCAGTACTTC. Translation: CASSLGGDSIQYF. The whole variable domain, remainder taken from reference TRBV5-4 and TRBJ2-4, is ETGVTQSPTHLIKTRGQQVTLRCSSQSGHNTVSWYQQALGQGPQFIFQYYREEENGRGNFPPRFSGLQFPNYSSELNVNALELDDSALYLCASSLGGDSIQYFGAGTRLSVL.

V is TRBV5-8 and J is TRBJ2-1; 7 nucleotides align to TRBD1. Trimming removed 0 bases from V and 8 bases from J; junction bases left unmatched: 8. Germline V gene sequence: CDR1 SGHTS, CDR2 YDEGEE. The CDR3 is 15 amino acids. The CDR3 DNA reads as TGTGCCAGCAGCTTGGGACAGGGTGCCTTCTATGAGCAGTTCTTC. Its protein is CASSLGQGAFYEQFF.

This clone turned up a few times. The V call is TRBV10-3, the J call TRBJ2-7; the match to TRBD1 covers 9 bases. The CDR3 spans 13 residues. Germline V gene sequence: CDR1 ENHRY, CDR2 SYGVKD. J was trimmed by 6 bases and V by 6 bases; bases with no gene match: 6. In nucleotides, the CDR3 is TGTGCCATCAGCACGGGACAGGGCGGCGAGCAGTACTTC. This codes for CAISTGQGGEQYF.

The chain carries TRBV18 and TRBJ2-4, with 15 bases fitting TRBD2. CDR1 is KGHSH and CDR2 is LQKENI in the germline V gene. The CDR3 loop spans 17 amino acids. Trimming cost V 5 bases and J 3 bases; bases outside gene matches: 5. The CDR3 nucleotides read TGTGCCAGCTCATGGACTAGCGGGAGGGGGAGCAAAAACATTCAGTACTTC. It is translated as CASSWTSGRGSKNIQYF.

This rearrangement joins TRBV29-1 to TRBJ2-1; a possible D gene is TRBD2 (5 bases). There are 13 residues in the CDR3. Trimming removed 6 bases from V and 15 bases from J, with 24 bases in between. The germline gives CDR1 SQVTM, CDR2 ANQGSEA. As DNA, the CDR3 is TGCAGCGTCACCCCCGACGATTACGAAGGGAGGTTCTTC. As protein: CSVTPDDYEGRFF.

This chain uses TRBV6-6 with TRBJ2-7, with 13 nucleotides matching TRBD2. With V trimmed by 5 bases and J by 1 base, 8 bases remained unmatched. Germline CDR1 reads MNHNY; CDR2 reads SVGAGI (reference sequence). CDR3 size: 17 residues. For the CDR3, the DNA is TGTGCCAGCAGTCCTACTAGCGGGGGGGCCAGTTCCTACGAGCAGTACTTC. This codes for CASSPTSGGASSYEQYF.

The V gene is TRBV21-1, the J gene TRBJ2-1; the table names TRBD2, a call not compared with the DNA. TRBV21-1 is deemed a pseudogene. CDR3 size: 17 residues. This CDR3 is CASSAGTSGSSPNEQFF. The CDR3 bases are TGTGCCAGCAGCGCCGGGACTAGCGGGAGTTCCCCCAATGAGCAGTTCTTC.

This chain links TRBV2 with TRBJ2-5; 7 bases map to TRBD2. The CDR3 is 16 residues long. The V gene end was trimmed by 2 bases and the J gene end by 5 bases; junction bases not matched to a gene: 11. Germline V gives CDR1 SNHLY, CDR2 FYNNEI. CDR3 DNA sequence: TGTGCCAGCAGTGAACAGCGGGGCGGATGGGGGGAGACCCAGTACTTC. It translates to CASSEQRGGWGETQYF.

The rearrangement links TRBV21-1 to TRBJ2-7; the table's D call of TRBD2 was not tested on the DNA. TRBV21-1 is a recognized pseudogene. The CDR3 covers 16 residues. The CDR3, as DNA: TGTGCCAGCAGCAACCCTCGACTAGTATTTGACTACGAGCAGTACTTC. This codes for CASSNPRLVFDYEQYF.

The chain employs TRBV5-8 and TRBJ1-2; 7 nucleotides match TRBD1. The V and J ends lost 4 bases and 4 bases, in that order; junction bases with no gene match: 10. CDR1 is SGHTS, CDR2 YDEGEE, per germline. The CDR3 consists of 15 residues. The CDR3 sequence is CASSPRDRASYGYTF. The CDR3 coding sequence is TGTGCCAGCAGCCCTAGGGACAGAGCCTCCTATGGCTACACCTTC.

In its sample, this clone was seen once. The rearrangement links TRBV11-2 to TRBJ2-3; TRBD2 matches at 9 bases. The CDR3 has 12 amino acids. CDR1 is SGHAT, CDR2 FQNNGV, per germline. With V trimmed by 6 bases and J by 9 bases, 4 bases remained unmatched. CDR3 in DNA: TGTGCCAGCAGTTCTAGCGGGGAGACGCAGTATTTT. Encoded protein: CASSSSGETQYF.

CDR3 sequence (DNA): TGTGCCACCAGTGACAGGGATAACGGGGGCACTGAAGCTTTCTTT. Translating gives CATSDRDNGGTEAFF. The chain uses TRBV24-1 and TRBJ1-1, with D tentatively TRBD1 (5 bases). V shed 4 bases and J shed 4 bases, with 15 bases lying between them. Germline CDR1 KGHDR, CDR2 SFDVKD. The CDR3 covers 15 residues.

J is TRBJ1-1 and V is TRBV7-8; possible D gene TRBD1, 6 bases. This CDR3 is built from 14 residues. Germline CDR1 reads SGHVS; CDR2 reads FQNEAQ. The V and J ends lost 6 bases and 5 bases respectively, with 16 bases between them. CDR3 in DNA: TGTGCCAGCAGAAGGGGGGGATTTAGGACTGAAGCTTTCTTT. Translated: CASRRGGFRTEAFF. Looking up the rest from reference TRBV7-8 and TRBJ1-1 gives the full variable domain: GAGVSQSPRYKVAKRGQDVALRCDPISGHVSLFWYQQALGQGPEFLTYFQNEAQLDKSGLPSDRFFAERPEGSVSTLKIQRTQQEDSAVYLCASRRGGFRTEAFFGQGTRLTVV.

This CDR3 is CAWSTSSYEQYF. The CDR3 DNA reads as TGTGCCTGGAGTACAAGCTCCTACGAGCAGTACTTC. This chain joins TRBV30 and TRBJ2-7; D is unclear. The CDR3 sequence is 12 residues long. The germline V and J ends were trimmed by 2 bases and 0 bases, with 5 bases remaining between them. Per the germline V gene, CDR1 is GTSNPN and CDR2 is SVGIG (reference sequence).

The chain joins TRBV28 to TRBJ2-7; TRBD1 aligns across 8 bases. The V segment lost 8 bases and the J segment 0 bases; nucleotides outside the gene matches: 3. The CDR3 length is 13 residues. Germline loops: CDR1 MDHEN, CDR2 SYDVKM. The CDR3 nucleotides are TGTGCCAGCGGCAGGGGGCCCTCCTACGAGCAGTACTTC. This codes for CASGRGPSYEQYF.